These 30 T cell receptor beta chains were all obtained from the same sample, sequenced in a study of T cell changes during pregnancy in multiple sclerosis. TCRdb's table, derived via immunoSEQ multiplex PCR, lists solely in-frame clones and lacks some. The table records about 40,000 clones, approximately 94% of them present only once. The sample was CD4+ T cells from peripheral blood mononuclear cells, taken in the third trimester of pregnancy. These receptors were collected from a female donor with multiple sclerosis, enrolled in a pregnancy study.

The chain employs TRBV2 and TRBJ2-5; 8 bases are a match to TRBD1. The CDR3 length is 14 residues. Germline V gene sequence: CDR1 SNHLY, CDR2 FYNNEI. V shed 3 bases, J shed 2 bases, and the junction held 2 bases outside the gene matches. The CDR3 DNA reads TGTGCCAGCAGTGACAGGGGGCGGCAAGAGACCCAGTACTTC. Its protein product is CASSDRGRQETQYF.

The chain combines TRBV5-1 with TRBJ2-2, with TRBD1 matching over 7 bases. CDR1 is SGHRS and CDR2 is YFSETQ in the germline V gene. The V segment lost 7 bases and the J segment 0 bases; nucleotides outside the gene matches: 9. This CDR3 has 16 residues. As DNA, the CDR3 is TGCGCCAGCCAGGGACAGATACTATCGAACACCGGGGAGCTGTTTTTT. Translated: CASQGQILSNTGELFF.

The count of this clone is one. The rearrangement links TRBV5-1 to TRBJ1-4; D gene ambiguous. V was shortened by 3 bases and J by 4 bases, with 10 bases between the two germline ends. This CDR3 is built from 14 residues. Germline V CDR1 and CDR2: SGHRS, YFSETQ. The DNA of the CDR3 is TGCGCCAGCAGCTCAAACAGTGATAATGAAAAACTGTTTTTT. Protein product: CASSSNSDNEKLFF. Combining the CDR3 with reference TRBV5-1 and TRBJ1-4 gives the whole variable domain KAGVTQTPRYLIKTRGQQVTLSCSPISGHRSVSWYQQTPGQGLQFLFEYFSETQRNKGNFPGRFSGRQFSNSRSEMNVSTLELGDSALYLCASSSNSDNEKLFFGSGTQLSVL.

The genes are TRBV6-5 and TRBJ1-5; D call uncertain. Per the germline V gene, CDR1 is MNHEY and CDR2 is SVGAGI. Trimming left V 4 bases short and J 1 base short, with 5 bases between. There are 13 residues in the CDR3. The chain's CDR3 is CASSSMSNQPQHF. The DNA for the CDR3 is TGTGCCAGCAGTTCAATGAGCAATCAGCCCCAGCATTTT.

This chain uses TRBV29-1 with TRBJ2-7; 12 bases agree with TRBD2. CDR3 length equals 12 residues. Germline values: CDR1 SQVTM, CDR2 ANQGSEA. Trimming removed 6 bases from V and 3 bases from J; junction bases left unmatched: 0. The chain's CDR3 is CSVTSGGYEQYF. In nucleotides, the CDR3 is TGCAGCGTGACTAGCGGGGGCTACGAGCAGTACTTC.

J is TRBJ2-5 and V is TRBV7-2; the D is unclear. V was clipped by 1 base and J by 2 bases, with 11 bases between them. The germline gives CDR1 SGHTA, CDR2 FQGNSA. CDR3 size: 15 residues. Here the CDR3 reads CASSLGGQLQETQYF. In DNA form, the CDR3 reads TGTGCCAGCAGCTTAGGAGGTCAGTTACAAGAGACCCAGTACTTC.

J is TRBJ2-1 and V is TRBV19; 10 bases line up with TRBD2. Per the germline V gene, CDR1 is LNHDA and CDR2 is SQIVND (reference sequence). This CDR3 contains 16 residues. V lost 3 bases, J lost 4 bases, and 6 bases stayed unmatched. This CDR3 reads CASSMKGTSDYNEQFF. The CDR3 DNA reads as TGTGCCAGTAGTATGAAGGGGACTAGCGATTACAATGAGCAGTTCTTC.

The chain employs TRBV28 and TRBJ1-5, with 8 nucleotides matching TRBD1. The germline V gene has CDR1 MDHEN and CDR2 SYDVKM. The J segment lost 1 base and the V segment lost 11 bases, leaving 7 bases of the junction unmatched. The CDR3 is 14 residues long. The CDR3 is CAGSQGGSNQPQHF. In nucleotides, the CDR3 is TGTGCCGGATCACAGGGGGGAAGCAATCAGCCCCAGCATTTT. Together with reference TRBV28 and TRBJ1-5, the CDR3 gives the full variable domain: DVKVTQSSRYLVKRTGEKVFLECVQDMDHENMFWYRQDPGLGLRLIYFSYDVKMKEKGDIPEGYSVSREKKERFSLILESASTNQTSMYLCAGSQGGSNQPQHFGDGTRLSIL.

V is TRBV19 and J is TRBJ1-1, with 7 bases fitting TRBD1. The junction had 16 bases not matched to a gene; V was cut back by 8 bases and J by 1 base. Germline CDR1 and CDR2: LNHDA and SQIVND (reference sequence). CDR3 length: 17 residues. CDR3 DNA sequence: TGTGCCAGTCCCCCCGGGAGGGGGCGCCGAGAGAACACTGAAGCTTTCTTT. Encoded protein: CASPPGRGRRENTEAFF.

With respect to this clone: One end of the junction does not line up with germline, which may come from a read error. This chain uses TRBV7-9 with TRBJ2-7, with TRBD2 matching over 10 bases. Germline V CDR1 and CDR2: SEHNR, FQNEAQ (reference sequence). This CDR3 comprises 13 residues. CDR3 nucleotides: TGTGCCAGCACAAGCGGGGGGGGTCGGGAGCACTACTTC. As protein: CASTSGGGREHYF. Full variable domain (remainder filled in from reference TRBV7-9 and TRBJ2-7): DTGVSQNPRHKITKRGQNVTFRCDPISEHNRLYWYRQTLGQGPEFLTYFQNEAQLEKSRLLSDRFSAERPKGSFSTLEIQRTEQGDSAMYLCASTSGGGREHYFGPGTRLTVT.

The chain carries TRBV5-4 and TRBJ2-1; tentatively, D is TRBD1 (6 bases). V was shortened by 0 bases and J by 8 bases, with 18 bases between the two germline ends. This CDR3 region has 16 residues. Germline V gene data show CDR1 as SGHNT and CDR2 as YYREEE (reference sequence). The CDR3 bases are TGTGCCAGCAGCTTGGGAGGGGGATTGGCGTCCGATGAGCAGTTCTTC. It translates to CASSLGGGLASDEQFF.

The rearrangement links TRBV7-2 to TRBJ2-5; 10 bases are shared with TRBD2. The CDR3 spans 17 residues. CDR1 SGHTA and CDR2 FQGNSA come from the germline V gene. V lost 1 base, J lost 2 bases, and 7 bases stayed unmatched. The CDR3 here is CASSLGARTSGQETQYF. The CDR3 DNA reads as TGTGCCAGCAGCTTAGGGGCCCGGACTAGCGGACAAGAGACCCAGTACTTC.

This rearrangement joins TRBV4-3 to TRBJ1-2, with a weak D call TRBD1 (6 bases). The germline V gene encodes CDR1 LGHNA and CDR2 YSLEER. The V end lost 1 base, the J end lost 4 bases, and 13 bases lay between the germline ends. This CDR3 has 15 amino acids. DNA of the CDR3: TGCGCCAGCAGCCAAGGCCACAGGGTCCTCTATGGCTACACCTTC. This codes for CASSQGHRVLYGYTF.

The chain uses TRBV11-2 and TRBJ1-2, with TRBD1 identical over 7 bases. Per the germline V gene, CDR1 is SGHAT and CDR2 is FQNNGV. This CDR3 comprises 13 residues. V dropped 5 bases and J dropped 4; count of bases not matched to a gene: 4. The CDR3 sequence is CASSGGTAYGYTF. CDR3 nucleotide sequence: TGTGCCAGCAGCGGGGGGACAGCCTATGGCTACACCTTC.

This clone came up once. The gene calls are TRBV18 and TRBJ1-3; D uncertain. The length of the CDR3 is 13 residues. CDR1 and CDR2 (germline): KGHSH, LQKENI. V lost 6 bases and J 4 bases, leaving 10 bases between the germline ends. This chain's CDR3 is CASSDMAGNTIYF. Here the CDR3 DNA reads TGTGCCAGCTCCGACATGGCGGGAAACACCATATATTTT.

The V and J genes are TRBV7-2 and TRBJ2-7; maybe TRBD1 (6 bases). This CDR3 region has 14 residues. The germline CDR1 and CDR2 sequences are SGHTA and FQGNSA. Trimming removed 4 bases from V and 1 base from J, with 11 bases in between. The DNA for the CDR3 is TGTGCCAGCAGCTATCAAGACAGGTCCTACGAGCAGTACTTC. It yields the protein CASSYQDRSYEQYF.

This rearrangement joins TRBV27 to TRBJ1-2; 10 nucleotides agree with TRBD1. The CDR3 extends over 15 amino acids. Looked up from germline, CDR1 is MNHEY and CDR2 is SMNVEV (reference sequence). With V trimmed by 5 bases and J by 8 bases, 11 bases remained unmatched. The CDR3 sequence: CASSPTGTGVRGYTF. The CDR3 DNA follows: TGTGCCAGCAGTCCCACCGGGACAGGGGTGCGGGGCTACACCTTC.

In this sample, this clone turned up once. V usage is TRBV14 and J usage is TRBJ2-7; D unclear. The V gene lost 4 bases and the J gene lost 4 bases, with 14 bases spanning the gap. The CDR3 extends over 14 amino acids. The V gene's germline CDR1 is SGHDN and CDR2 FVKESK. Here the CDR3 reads CASSPLASLYEQYF. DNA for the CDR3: TGTGCCAGCAGCCCCCTGGCTAGTTTGTACGAGCAGTACTTC.

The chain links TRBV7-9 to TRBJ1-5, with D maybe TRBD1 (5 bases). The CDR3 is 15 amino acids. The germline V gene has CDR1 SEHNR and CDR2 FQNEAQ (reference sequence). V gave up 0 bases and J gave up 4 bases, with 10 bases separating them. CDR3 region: CASSLAEGRNQPQHF. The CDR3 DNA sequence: TGTGCCAGCAGCTTAGCTGAGGGGAGGAATCAGCCCCAGCATTTT.

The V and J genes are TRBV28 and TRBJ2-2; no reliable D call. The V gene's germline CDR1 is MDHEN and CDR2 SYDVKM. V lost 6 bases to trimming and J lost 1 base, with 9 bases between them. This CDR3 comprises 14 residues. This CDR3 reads CASRLLRNTGELFF. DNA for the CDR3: TGTGCCAGCAGACTACTTCGGAACACCGGGGAGCTGTTTTTT.

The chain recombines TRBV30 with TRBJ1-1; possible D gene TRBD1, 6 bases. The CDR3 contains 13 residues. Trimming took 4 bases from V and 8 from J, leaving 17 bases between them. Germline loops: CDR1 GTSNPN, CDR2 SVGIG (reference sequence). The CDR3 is CAWMTFRGKEAFF. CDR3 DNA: TGTGCCTGGATGACGTTTAGGGGGAAGGAAGCTTTCTTT.

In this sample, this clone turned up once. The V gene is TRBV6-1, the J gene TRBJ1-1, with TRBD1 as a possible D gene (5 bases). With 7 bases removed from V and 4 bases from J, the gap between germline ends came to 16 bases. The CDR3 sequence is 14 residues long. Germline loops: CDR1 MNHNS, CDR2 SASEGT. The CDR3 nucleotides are TGTGCCAGCATTAGGGAGGGGAGAGGCACTGAAGCTTTCTTT. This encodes CASIREGRGTEAFF.

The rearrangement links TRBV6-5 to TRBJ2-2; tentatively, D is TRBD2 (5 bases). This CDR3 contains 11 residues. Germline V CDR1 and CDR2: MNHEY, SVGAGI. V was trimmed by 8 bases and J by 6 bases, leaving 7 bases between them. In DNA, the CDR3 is TGTGCCAGCCGGGGTCCCGGGGAGCTGTTTTTT. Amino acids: CASRGPGELFF.

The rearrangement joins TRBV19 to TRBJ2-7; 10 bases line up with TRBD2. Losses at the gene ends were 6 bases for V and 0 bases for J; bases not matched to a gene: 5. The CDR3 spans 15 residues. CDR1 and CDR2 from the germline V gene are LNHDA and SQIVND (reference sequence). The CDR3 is CASSESGRGSYEQYF. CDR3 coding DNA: TGTGCCAGTAGCGAAAGCGGGAGGGGCTCCTACGAGCAGTACTTC.

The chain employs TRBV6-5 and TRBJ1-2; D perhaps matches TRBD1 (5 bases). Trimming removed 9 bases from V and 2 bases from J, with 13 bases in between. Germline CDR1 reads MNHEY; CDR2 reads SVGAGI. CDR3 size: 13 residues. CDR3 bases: TGTGCCAGTGTTAGCAGGGAAAACTATGGCTACACCTTC. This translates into CASVSRENYGYTF.

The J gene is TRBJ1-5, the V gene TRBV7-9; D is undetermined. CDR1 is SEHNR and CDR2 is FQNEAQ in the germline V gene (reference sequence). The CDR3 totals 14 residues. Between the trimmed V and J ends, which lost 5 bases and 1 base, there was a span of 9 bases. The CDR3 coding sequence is TGTGCCAGCAGCGGCCCCGGGAGCAATCAGCCCCAGCATTTT. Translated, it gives CASSGPGSNQPQHF.

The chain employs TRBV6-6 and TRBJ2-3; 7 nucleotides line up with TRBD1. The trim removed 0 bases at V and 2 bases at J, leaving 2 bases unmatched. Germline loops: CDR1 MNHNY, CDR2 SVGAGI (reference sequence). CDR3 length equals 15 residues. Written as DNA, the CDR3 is TGTGCCAGCAGTTACTCGACAGGGCACACAGATACGCAGTATTTT. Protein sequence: CASSYSTGHTDTQYF.

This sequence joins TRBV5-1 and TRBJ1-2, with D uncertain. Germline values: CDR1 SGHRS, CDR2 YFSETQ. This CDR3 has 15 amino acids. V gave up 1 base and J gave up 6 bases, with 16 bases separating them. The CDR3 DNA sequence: TGCGCCAGCAGCTTGTGGAGTACTGGTACGGATGGCTACACCTTC. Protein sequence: CASSLWSTGTDGYTF.

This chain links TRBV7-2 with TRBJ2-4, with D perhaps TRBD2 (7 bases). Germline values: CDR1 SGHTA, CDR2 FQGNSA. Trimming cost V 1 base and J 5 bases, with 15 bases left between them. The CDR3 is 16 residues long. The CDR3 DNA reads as TGTGCCAGCAGCTTAGAGGGGGGGCGGGCTGAAAACATTCAGTACTTC. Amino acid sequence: CASSLEGGRAENIQYF. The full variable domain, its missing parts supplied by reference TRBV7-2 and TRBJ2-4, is GAGVSQSPSNKVTEKGKDVELRCDPISGHTALYWYRQSLGQGLEFLIYFQGNSAPDKSGLPSDRFSAERTGGSVSTLTIQRTQQEDSAVYLCASSLEGGRAENIQYFGAGTRLSVL.

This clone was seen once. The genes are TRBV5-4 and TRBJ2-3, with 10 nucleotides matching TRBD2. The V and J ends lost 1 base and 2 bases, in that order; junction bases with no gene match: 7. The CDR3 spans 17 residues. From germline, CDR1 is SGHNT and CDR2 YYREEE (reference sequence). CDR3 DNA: TGTGCCAGCAGCTTGAAAGCGGGGGGGGATGTCACAGATACGCAGTATTTT. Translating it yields CASSLKAGGDVTDTQYF.